Below, one T cell receptor (beta chain) is given with its context. The target antigen is unknown. The record originates from a study of identical twins. General study points: These conclusions were based on statistical analysis (cross-sectional, not following the same donors).

CDR1 and CDR2 from the germline V gene are GTSNPN and SVGIG (reference sequence). Trimming removed 0 bases from V and 5 bases from J, with 17 bases in between. The CDR3 covers 16 residues. TCRdb reanalysed the 5' RACE reads using MiXCR and keeps one entry per CDR3 protein. The sample records some 500,000 distinct CDR3 sequences, roughly 13% being singletons. This sample was also put to use in a study of yellow fever vaccine responses in identical twins. That paper adds: Among the twins, the vaccine T cell response reportedly seemed partly convergent and partly personalized.

Sequencing used CD4+ T cells sorted from blood. The receptor comes from a woman younger than 35 in good health. This chain links TRBV30 with TRBJ2-1; D remains unclear. As DNA, the CDR3 is TGTGCCTGGAGTGTATCGAGGAGACGAGCAAACAATGAGCAGTTCTTC. Protein: CAWSVSRRRANNEQFF.